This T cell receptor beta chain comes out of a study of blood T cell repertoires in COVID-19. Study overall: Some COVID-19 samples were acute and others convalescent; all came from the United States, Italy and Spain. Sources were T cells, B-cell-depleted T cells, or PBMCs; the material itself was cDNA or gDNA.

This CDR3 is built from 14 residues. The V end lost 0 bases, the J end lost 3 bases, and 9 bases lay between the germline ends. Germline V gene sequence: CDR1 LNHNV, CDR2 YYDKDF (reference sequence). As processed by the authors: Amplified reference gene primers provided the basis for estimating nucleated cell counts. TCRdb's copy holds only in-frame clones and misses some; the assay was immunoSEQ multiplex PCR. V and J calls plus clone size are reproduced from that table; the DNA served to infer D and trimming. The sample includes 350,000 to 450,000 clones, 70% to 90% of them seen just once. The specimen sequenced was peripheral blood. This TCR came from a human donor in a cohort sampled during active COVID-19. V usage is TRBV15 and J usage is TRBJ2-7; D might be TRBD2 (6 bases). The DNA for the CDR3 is TGTGCCACCAGCAGAGATCTGGGGGGCTACGAGCAGTACTTC. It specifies CATSRDLGGYEQYF. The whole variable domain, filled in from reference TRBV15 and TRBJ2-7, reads DAMVIQNPRYQVTQFGKPVTLSCSQTLNHNVMYWYQQKSSQAPKLLFHYYDKDFNNEADTPDNFQSRRPNTSFCFLDIRSPGLGDTAMYLCATSRDLGGYEQYFGPGTRLTVT.